These 3 T cell receptor beta chains were all obtained from the same sample, sequenced in a study of shared clonotypes between healthy human individuals. Sequenced by immunoSEQ multiplex PCR; TCRdb stores in-frame clones only, minus some. Of roughly 2,500,000 clones in the sample, more than 85% were seen once. The sample consisted of naive CD4+ T cells from PBMCs. Subset of the sample: CD45RA+ positively selected. The receptors originated from a man younger than 30 in good health. Some clones in this sample may be carry-over from other donors' samples.

This clone is a singleton in its sample. The V gene is TRBV30, the J gene TRBJ2-5, with a possible D match to TRBD1 (5 bases). CDR3 length: 15 residues. V lost 0 bases and J lost 2, with 13 bases in between. Looked up from germline, CDR1 is GTSNPN and CDR2 is SVGIG (reference sequence). The DNA for the CDR3 is TGTGCCTGGAGTGTTTGGGGCAGACAGCAAGAGACCCAGTACTTC. Translation gives CAWSVWGRQQETQYF.

This sequence joins TRBV15 and TRBJ2-7; TRBD1 or TRBD2 may be the D gene (5 bases each). The CDR3 runs 14 residues. Deletions cut 1 base from V and 6 bases from J, with 13 bases between. From germline, CDR1 is LNHNV and CDR2 YYDKDF (reference sequence). The CDR3 loop reads CATSRGIGAGEQYF. The CDR3 DNA follows: TGTGCCACCAGCAGAGGAATAGGGGCGGGCGAGCAGTACTTC.

The CDR3 region is CASSELDRVHNEQFF. CDR3 bases: TGTGCCAGCAGTGAACTGGACAGGGTCCACAATGAGCAGTTCTTC. The chain has TRBV6-1 and TRBJ2-1; 8 bases are shared with TRBD1. This CDR3 region has 15 residues. J was trimmed by 5 bases and V by 2 bases; bases with no gene match: 5. Looked up from germline, CDR1 is MNHNS and CDR2 is SASEGT.